These 10 T cell receptor beta chains came from one sample sequenced in a study of molecular identifiers for immune sequencing clone quantification. MiXCR was run by TCRdb on the PCR reads, yielding one entry per CDR3 protein. The sample has approximately 680,000 distinct CDR3 sequences, roughly 27% seen once. The sequenced sample consisted of naive CD8+ T cells from blood, with Jurkat cell RNA spiked in. Sample subset: FACS-sorted CD8+CD4-CCR7+CD45RA+ naive T cells. These receptors came from a human donor in good health. Some libraries in this study had Jurkat cell RNA spiked in.

The chain has TRBV6-5 and TRBJ2-5; TRBD2 might be the D (6 bases). The CDR3 has 14 amino acids. V lost 0 bases and J 7 bases, leaving 12 bases between the germline ends. Per the germline V gene, CDR1 is MNHEY and CDR2 is SVGAGI. CDR3 region: CASSYSAGFRTQYF. For the CDR3, the DNA is TGTGCCAGCAGTTACTCGGCGGGATTTCGGACCCAGTACTTC.

The genes are TRBV6-2 or TRBV6-3 and TRBJ2-5, with 7 bases aligning to TRBD2. The V segment lost 2 bases and the J segment 5 bases; nucleotides outside the gene matches: 14. Germline assignment: CDR1 MNHEY and CDR2 SVGEGT. This CDR3 has 17 residues. CDR3 sequence: CASSYRSSGPLGETQYF. CDR3 nucleotide sequence: TGTGCCAGCAGTTACAGGTCTAGCGGCCCACTGGGGGAGACCCAGTACTTC.

Ten or more counts support this clonotype. The chain joins TRBV27 to TRBJ2-1, with D unresolved. CDR1 MNHEY and CDR2 SMNVEV come from the germline V gene (reference sequence). The CDR3 runs 15 residues. V dropped 2 bases and J dropped 0 bases, with 8 bases sitting between them. The CDR3 loop reads CASSLGVSSYNEQFF. The CDR3 DNA reads as TGTGCCAGCAGTTTAGGTGTTAGCTCCTACAATGAGCAGTTCTTC.

The chain uses TRBV19 and TRBJ2-4, with TRBD2 as a possible D gene (5 bases). This CDR3 region has 17 residues. Trimming pared 1 base from V and 3 bases from J, leaving 16 bases between. Germline-derived CDR1 and CDR2 are LNHDA and SQIVND (reference sequence). The CDR3 spells CASSIGPTGIFKNIQYF. CDR3 nucleotide sequence: TGTGCCAGTAGTATAGGCCCCACCGGGATCTTCAAAAACATTCAGTACTTC.

This clonotype was counted many times. The V and J genes are TRBV4-1 and TRBJ1-2; a possible D gene is TRBD1 (5 bases). V lost 3 bases and J lost 4, with 15 bases in between. Germline V gene sequence: CDR1 MGHRA, CDR2 YSYEKL. The CDR3 has 15 residues. The CDR3 region is CASSQAAGQGYGYTF. The CDR3 bases are TGCGCCAGCAGCCAGGCCGCCGGACAAGGCTATGGCTACACCTTC.

This clonotype was seen repeatedly, ten times or more. J is TRBJ1-1 and V is TRBV10-3; D is perhaps TRBD1 (6 bases). The CDR3 runs 15 residues. CDR1 and CDR2 (germline): ENHRY, SYGVKD. Trimming took 3 bases from V and 1 from J, leaving 12 bases between them. CDR3 in amino acids: CAISEPDSTNTEAFF. CDR3 nucleotide sequence: TGTGCCATCAGTGAACCGGACAGTACGAACACTGAAGCTTTCTTT.

Note on this clonotype: This could be a read error, since a much larger clone is one nucleotide away. This chain uses TRBV7-6 with TRBJ1-1; 7 positions match TRBD1. Germline CDR1 reads SGHVS; CDR2 reads FNYEAQ. The trim removed 2 bases at V and 10 bases at J, leaving 10 bases unmatched. The CDR3 has 14 residues. CDR3 sequence (DNA): TGTGCCAGCAGCTTATATCCACCCCCAGGGGGAGCTTTCTTT. This translates into CASSLYPPPGGAFF.

This clonotype was counted only a few times. The chain recombines TRBV11-2 with TRBJ2-1; D perhaps matches TRBD2 (6 bases). Germline values: CDR1 SGHAT, CDR2 FQNNGV. Deletions cut 1 base from V and 4 bases from J, with 11 bases between. This CDR3 is 15 amino acids long. The CDR3 DNA follows: TGTGCCAGCAGCTTAGTAGGGACTGTGTACAATGAGCAGTTCTTC. It translates to CASSLVGTVYNEQFF.

This clonotype was observed a few times. The V gene is TRBV27, the J gene TRBJ1-3; D remains ambiguous. CDR3 size: 15 residues. Per germline, CDR1 MNHEY and CDR2 SMNVEV (reference sequence). V lost 0 bases, J lost 2 bases, and 8 bases lay in between. DNA for the CDR3: TGTGCCAGCAGTTTATCGCGGGAGCCTGGAAACACCATATATTTT. Translated, it gives CASSLSREPGNTIYF.

This rearrangement joins TRBV20-1 to TRBJ2-3; 13 bases fit TRBD2. This CDR3 is 15 amino acids long. V gave up 6 bases and J gave up 5 bases; unmatched junction bases: 8. The germline CDR1 and CDR2 sequences are DFQATT and SNEGSKA (reference sequence). As DNA, the CDR3 is TGCAGTGCCCCCGGGACTAGCGGGACCCTAGATACGCAGTATTTT. The encoded protein is CSAPGTSGTLDTQYF.